One and the same sample provided the 31 T cell receptor beta chains below, sequenced in a study of siplizumab effects on memory and regulatory T cells. The method was immunoSEQ multiplex PCR; TCRdb's version includes in-frame clones alone and lacks a portion of them. The sample lists tens of thousands of clones, 90% to 95% occurring once. The sample taken for sequencing was CD8+ T cells sorted from blood. The receptors here all came from a human donor in good health.

This clone has only one observation. The chain is built from TRBV11-3 and TRBJ1-1; 7 positions agree with TRBD1. The CDR3 is made up of 15 amino acids. Germline V gene data show CDR1 as SGHNT and CDR2 as YENEEA. V lost 0 bases and J lost 4; bases outside the gene matches: 5. In DNA form, the CDR3 reads TGTGCCAGCAGCTTAGAAGACAGGGAGGGCACTGAAGCTTTCTTT. Translated, it gives CASSLEDREGTEAFF.

The CDR3 DNA follows: TGCAGCGCCGTGACAATGCAGGGGATCGTCGACGAGCAGTACTTC. Its protein product is CSAVTMQGIVDEQYF. The genes are TRBV29-1 and TRBJ2-7; possible D gene TRBD1, 6 bases. In germline, CDR1 is SQVTM, CDR2 ANQGSEA. CDR3 size: 15 residues. Trimming pared 7 bases from V and 5 bases from J, leaving 24 bases between.

Written as DNA, the CDR3 is TGTGCCAGCAGTTCGACTAGCGGCCCCTACGAGCAGTACTTC. Amino acids: CASSSTSGPYEQYF. V and J are TRBV6-5 and TRBJ2-7; 9 nucleotides align to TRBD2. CDR3 length: 14 residues. Trimming removed 4 bases from V and 2 bases from J; junction bases left unmatched: 3. Germline V gene lookup returns CDR1 MNHEY and CDR2 SVGAGI.

The V gene is TRBV9, the J gene TRBJ2-6; D not resolved. The CDR3 runs to 15 residues. V was trimmed by 1 base and J by 2 bases, leaving 7 bases between them. Germline V lookup: CDR1 SGDLS, CDR2 YYNGEE. The CDR3 sequence: CASSVFEAGANVLTF. CDR3 bases: TGTGCCAGCAGCGTATTCGAAGCTGGGGCCAACGTCCTGACTTTC.

The gene calls are TRBV25-1 and TRBJ2-7; 7 bases match TRBD1. The CDR3 is 12 amino acids. The germline V gene encodes CDR1 MGHDK and CDR2 SYGVNS. V shed 4 bases, J shed 6 bases, and the junction held 3 bases outside the gene matches. The CDR3 here is CASSADRPEQYF. The CDR3 DNA reads as TGTGCCAGCAGTGCGGACAGGCCCGAGCAGTACTTC.

This clone was counted between two and nine times. The chain carries TRBV27 and TRBJ1-2; 9 bases fit TRBD1. Germline loops: CDR1 MNHEY, CDR2 SMNVEV (reference sequence). The CDR3 is 14 residues long. V lost 7 bases and J lost 3; bases outside the gene matches: 6. In nucleotides, the CDR3 is TGTGCCAGCACCACCCGGACAGGGGACTATGGCTACACCTTC. It translates to CASTTRTGDYGYTF.

This clone was observed once. This chain connects TRBV7-9 to TRBJ2-7; TRBD1 is a possible D gene (6 bases). The CDR3 is 15 amino acids. Trimming removed 4 bases at V and 0 bases at J, with 13 bases between. Per the germline V gene, CDR1 is SEHNR and CDR2 is FQNEAQ (reference sequence). This CDR3 is CASSYETGLSYEQYF. CDR3 DNA sequence: TGTGCCAGCAGCTACGAGACAGGCCTCTCCTACGAGCAGTACTTC.

The V gene is TRBV7-9, the J gene TRBJ2-3; D tentatively fits TRBD1 or TRBD2 (5 bases each). The CDR3 spans 17 residues. V was clipped by 5 bases and J by 2 bases, with 20 bases between them. Germline loops: CDR1 SEHNR, CDR2 FQNEAQ (reference sequence). The CDR3: CASSQHMGTEDTDTQYF. DNA of the CDR3: TGTGCCAGCAGCCAACACATGGGGACCGAAGACACAGATACGCAGTATTTT.

CDR3 bases: TGTGCCAGCAGCACTACCAACGGACCTCCCAGTGAAAAACTGTTTTTT. The encoded protein is CASSTTNGPPSEKLFF. The chain employs TRBV7-9 and TRBJ1-4; D gene ambiguous. Germline CDR1 SEHNR, CDR2 FQNEAQ (reference sequence). V lost 5 bases to trimming and J lost 7 bases, with 20 bases between them. This CDR3 has 16 residues.

This chain links TRBV9 with TRBJ2-1; TRBD2 aligns across 7 bases. V lost 4 bases, J lost 9 bases, and 16 bases stayed unmatched. The CDR3 contains 16 residues. Germline V gene sequence: CDR1 SGDLS, CDR2 YYNGEE. CDR3 nucleotides: TGTGCCAGCAGCCTACTAGGGGAGGGACTTAGCACTGAGCAGTTCTTC. It codes for CASSLLGEGLSTEQFF.

The J gene is TRBJ2-5, the V gene TRBV29-1, with D possibly matching TRBD1 (6 bases). Germline CDR1 and CDR2: SQVTM and ANQGSEA. The CDR3 is 13 residues long. Trimming took off 2 bases at V and 5 bases at J, with 12 bases between the two ends. The CDR3 DNA reads TGCAGCGTTGAATCCACAGGGCTCGAGACCCAGTACTTC. Translating gives CSVESTGLETQYF. The entire variable domain, with the rest obtained from reference TRBV29-1 and TRBJ2-5, is as follows: SAVISQKPSRDICQRGTSLTIQCQVDSQVTMMFWYRQQPGQSLTLIATANQGSEATYESGFVIDKFPISRPNLTFSTLTVSNMSPEDSSIYLCSVESTGLETQYFGPGTRLLVL.

The rearrangement uses TRBV4-1 and TRBJ1-1; D uncertain. The CDR3 is 17 amino acids. Germline values: CDR1 MGHRA, CDR2 YSYEKL. V was trimmed by 0 bases and J by 0 bases, leaving 14 bases between them. The CDR3 region is CASSQEGWSLMNTEAFF. The CDR3 nucleotides are TGCGCCAGCAGCCAAGAGGGGTGGAGCCTCATGAACACTGAAGCTTTCTTT.

This clone was detected only a few times. V is TRBV5-1 and J is TRBJ1-1, with D hard to call. Germline V gives CDR1 SGHRS, CDR2 YFSETQ. Trimming took 6 bases from V and 5 from J, leaving 11 bases between them. There are 12 residues in the CDR3. CDR3 region: CASTLSGTEAFF. The CDR3 region has the DNA TGCGCCAGCACTTTGAGTGGGACTGAAGCTTTCTTT.

The chain is built from TRBV11-3 and TRBJ1-1, with D possibly TRBD1 on 5 matching bases. V lost 5 bases and J lost 6, with 10 bases in between. The CDR3 has 12 amino acids. CDR1 and CDR2 from the germline V gene are SGHNT and YENEEA. This CDR3 is CASSRDSPEAFF. CDR3 nucleotide sequence: TGTGCCAGCAGCCGAGACAGCCCTGAAGCTTTCTTT. The full variable domain, its missing parts supplied by reference TRBV11-3 and TRBJ1-1, is EAGVVQSPRYKIIEKKQPVAFWCNPISGHNTLYWYLQNLGQGPELLIRYENEEAVDDSQLPKDRFSAERLKGVDSTLKIQPAELGDSAVYLCASSRDSPEAFFGQGTRLTVV.

The chain carries TRBV9 and TRBJ2-3, with TRBD1 as a possible D gene (6 bases). Germline loops: CDR1 SGDLS, CDR2 YYNGEE. Trimming shortened V by 3 bases and J by 2 bases, and 13 bases separated the two germline ends. This CDR3 has 15 residues. This CDR3 is CASSDRDRFTDTQYF. CDR3 DNA: TGTGCCAGCAGCGATAGAGACAGGTTCACAGATACGCAGTATTTT.

V and J are TRBV4-1 and TRBJ2-2, with 8 bases that match TRBD2. Per germline, CDR1 MGHRA and CDR2 YSYEKL. This CDR3 has 18 residues. V shed 5 bases, J shed 2 bases, and the junction held 13 bases outside the gene matches. The CDR3 sequence: CASSLKGGSGGNTGELFF. Here the CDR3 DNA reads TGCGCCAGCAGCTTAAAAGGGGGGAGCGGGGGAAACACCGGGGAGCTGTTTTTT.

The CDR3 DNA reads TGCGCCAGCAGCTTAGACAGGGATCCAGCCTACGAGCAGTACTTC. It specifies CASSLDRDPAYEQYF. V is TRBV5-1 and J is TRBJ2-7; 7 bases are shared with TRBD1. With 2 bases clipped from V and 2 bases from J, the junction kept 7 bases outside the gene matches. There are 15 residues in the CDR3. In germline, CDR1 is SGHRS, CDR2 YFSETQ.

V is TRBV7-2 and J is TRBJ2-1, with D unclear. The germline V gene encodes CDR1 SGHTA and CDR2 FQGNSA. The V and J ends lost 4 bases and 3 bases respectively, with 7 bases between them. CDR3 size: 13 residues. For the CDR3, the DNA is TGTGCCAGCAGCTCGCTATACTACAATGAGCAGTTCTTC. Amino acid sequence: CASSSLYYNEQFF.

The chain couples TRBV27 to TRBJ2-3; no reliable D call. The length of the CDR3 is 11 residues. V lost 5 bases to trimming and J lost 10 bases, with 10 bases between them. The V gene's germline CDR1 is MNHEY and CDR2 SMNVEV (reference sequence). Written as DNA, the CDR3 is TGTGCCAGCAGTGACCGGGCCGCGCAGTATTTT. It translates to CASSDRAAQYF.

This chain joins TRBV30 and TRBJ2-5; 15 bases fit TRBD2. Germline V gives CDR1 GTSNPN, CDR2 SVGIG (reference sequence). There are 15 residues in the CDR3. The junction had 4 bases not matched to a gene; V was cut back by 3 bases and J by 5 bases. The CDR3 sequence is CAWSGLAGGYETQYF. CDR3 nucleotides: TGTGCCTGGAGCGGACTAGCGGGGGGGTATGAGACCCAGTACTTC.

V usage is TRBV19 and J usage is TRBJ2-7, with TRBD2 identical over 13 bases. The CDR3 contains 15 residues. Per the germline V gene, CDR1 is LNHDA and CDR2 is SQIVND (reference sequence). V trimming: 1 base; J trimming: 3 bases; junction bases outside the gene matches: 0. DNA for the CDR3: TGTGCCAGTAGTATAGGGACTAGCGGGAGCTACGAGCAGTACTTC. Translation: CASSIGTSGSYEQYF.

V and J are TRBV30 and TRBJ2-2, with 11 bases lining up with TRBD1. The length of the CDR3 is 14 residues. Per germline, CDR1 GTSNPN and CDR2 SVGIG (reference sequence). V gave up 3 bases and J gave up 5 bases; unmatched junction bases: 2. CDR3 protein: CAWRGTGGTGELFF. The CDR3 DNA sequence: TGTGCCTGGAGAGGGACAGGGGGGACCGGGGAGCTGTTTTTT.

The CDR3 protein is CAWTEGLPEAFF. CDR3 nucleotide sequence: TGTGCCTGGACCGAGGGCCTCCCTGAAGCTTTCTTT. The chain uses TRBV30 and TRBJ1-1; D gene ambiguous. Trimming cost V 4 bases and J 6 bases, with 12 bases left between them. The CDR3 is 12 residues long. The germline gives CDR1 GTSNPN, CDR2 SVGIG (reference sequence).

V is TRBV5-1 and J is TRBJ2-1; TRBD2 matches 9 bases. CDR3 length: 18 residues. Trimming took 0 bases from V and 4 from J; bases not matched to a gene: 11. Germline V CDR1 and CDR2: SGHRS, YFSETQ. CDR3: CASSLGRGRAGMYNEQFF. The CDR3 coding sequence is TGCGCCAGCAGCTTGGGACGCGGGAGGGCCGGTATGTACAATGAGCAGTTCTTC.

V gene TRBV7-3 combines with J gene TRBJ2-1; 14 bases are a match to TRBD2. Germline V lookup: CDR1 SGHTA, CDR2 FQGTGA. CDR3 size: 15 residues. V trimming: 3 bases; J trimming: 12 bases; junction bases outside the gene matches: 7. The CDR3 here is CASSLGGLAGDRQFF. CDR3 sequence (DNA): TGTGCCAGCAGCTTGGGGGGACTAGCGGGAGATAGGCAGTTCTTC.

The V and J genes are TRBV27 and TRBJ2-5; a possible D gene is TRBD2 (5 bases). Per the germline V gene, CDR1 is MNHEY and CDR2 is SMNVEV (reference sequence). With 3 bases removed from V and 5 bases from J, the gap between germline ends came to 10 bases. This CDR3 is built from 13 residues. The CDR3 loop is CASSFAPGETQYF. DNA of the CDR3: TGTGCCAGCAGTTTTGCGCCGGGGGAGACCCAGTACTTC.

V and J are TRBV29-1 and TRBJ2-7; tentatively, D is TRBD1 or TRBD2 (5 bases each). Germline-derived CDR1 and CDR2 are SQVTM and ANQGSEA. The germline V and J ends were trimmed by 4 bases and 4 bases, with 11 bases remaining between them. The CDR3 contains 12 residues. CDR3 residues: CSVAKGPYEQYF. CDR3 coding DNA: TGCAGCGTTGCTAAGGGACCGTACGAGCAGTACTTC.

In its sample, this clone was seen a few times. The J gene is TRBJ1-1, the V gene TRBV7-9; the D gene is possibly TRBD1 (5 bases). Looked up from germline, CDR1 is SEHNR and CDR2 is FQNEAQ (reference sequence). CDR3 length: 16 residues. Trimming removed 1 base at V and 3 bases at J, with 15 bases between. CDR3 in amino acids: CASSLDPARVDTEAFF. In DNA form, the CDR3 reads TGTGCCAGCAGCTTAGATCCCGCCAGGGTAGACACTGAAGCTTTCTTT.

Details on this clone: This same CDR3 is encoded by further DNA sequences in the sample. This chain connects TRBV19 to TRBJ2-7, with 7 positions matching TRBD1. The V and J ends lost 6 bases and 0 bases, in that order; junction bases with no gene match: 5. The CDR3 has 14 amino acids. Germline V gives CDR1 LNHDA, CDR2 SQIVND (reference sequence). In nucleotides, the CDR3 is TGTGCCAGTAGCCCGACAGGGAGCTCCTACGAGCAGTACTTC. It encodes CASSPTGSSYEQYF.

V gene TRBV6-1 combines with J gene TRBJ2-3; D remains ambiguous. Trimming left V 2 bases short and J 1 base short, with 13 bases between. The CDR3 has 16 residues. The germline gives CDR1 MNHNS, CDR2 SASEGT. The CDR3 bases are TGTGCCAGCAGTGAATATGGGCAGTGGGGCACAGATACGCAGTATTTT. Residues: CASSEYGQWGTDTQYF.

The chain uses TRBV25-1 and TRBJ2-5, with 8 bases matching TRBD2. The CDR3 contains 15 residues. The V and J ends lost 6 bases and 4 bases, in that order; junction bases with no gene match: 10. Germline V gene data show CDR1 as MGHDK and CDR2 as SYGVNS. The CDR3 protein is CASSRGAGVGETQYF. The CDR3 bases are TGTGCCAGCAGCCGGGGAGCGGGAGTGGGAGAGACCCAGTACTTC.